A selection of T cell receptor beta chains follows, all from one sample in a study of spatial heterogeneity in lung cancer. One entry per CDR3 protein results from TCRdb running MiXCR on the 5' RACE reads. The sample yields 2,000 or so distinct CDR3 sequences, 10% to 15% seen once. Specimen: normal lung tissue next to the tumor, collected at surgery. Source of these receptors: a male donor with early-stage non-small cell lung cancer. The CDR3 runs from the conserved cysteine through the conserved F or W. A D gene is named only where the DNA matches it firmly. Clone size is stated in some rows and not others, as once, few, many or a class when expanded.

DNA	CDR3	D	size	J	V
TGTGCCAGCACCGCGGACAGGGACGACATTCAGTACTTC	CASTADRDDIQYF	TRBD1	large	TRBJ2-4	TRBV5-4
TGTGCCACCAGTGACCCTGTCCATGAGCAGTTCTTC	CATSDPVHEQFF	NA	medium-sized	TRBJ2-1	TRBV24-1
TGCGCCAGCAGCGTAACAAGGGATAACACTGAAGCTTTCTTT	CASSVTRDNTEAFF	NA	medium-sized	TRBJ1-1	TRBV5-1
TGTGCCAGCAGTCCCACAGGGGCTTATGGCGGGGAGCTGTTTTTT	CASSPTGAYGGELFF	TRBD1	many	TRBJ2-2	TRBV28
TGCGCCAGCAGCCAAGATCCTTCTAGCGGGGCCTTAGGAGATACGCAGTATTTT	CASSQDPSSGALGDTQYF	TRBD2	NA	TRBJ2-3	TRBV4-1
TGCGCCAGCAGCTTGGATCCGGGGGCCCAAGAGACCCAGTACTTC	CASSLDPGAQETQYF	NA	medium-sized	TRBJ2-5	TRBV5-1